These T cell receptor beta chains were read from a single sample in a study of CD8 T cells in ankylosing spondylitis. TCRdb itself ran the 5' RACE reads through MiXCR, one entry per CDR3 protein. The sample holds hundreds of thousands of distinct CDR3 sequences, approximately 12% seen once. Sequenced input: blood, either unsorted or a sorted T cell fraction (not recorded which). These receptors were obtained from a male donor with ankylosing spondylitis. Both conserved end residues are part of each CDR3. D genes are given only for firm matches. Size is omitted from some rows. Given values are once, few, many or a class for expanded clones.

TRBJ2-1 TRBD2 . TRBV4-2 TGTGCCAGCAGTCGACTAGCGGGAGGGCGCAACAATGAGCAGTTCTTC CASSRLAGGRNNEQFF
TRBJ1-2 . . TRBV9 TGTGCCAGCAGCGGACAGGCCGGTGGCTACACCTTC CASSGQAGGYTF
TRBJ2-3 . . TRBV5-1 TGCGCCAGCAGCTCGGCAAGGACAGCCGCCACAGATACGCAGTATTTT CASSSARTAATDTQYF
TRBJ1-2 . many TRBV7-2 TGTGCCAGCAGCTTATTGGGTCAAATCTATGGCTACACCTTC CASSLLGQIYGYTF
TRBJ2-4 . . TRBV20-1 TGCAGTGCTAGAGAAATTAGAGGGGTTAATTGGATTCAGTACTTC CSAREIRGVNWIQYF
TRBJ1-2 TRBD1 . TRBV4-2 TGTGCCAGCAGCCACGGATGGGGACAGGAGCCTTCGAGCTACACCTTC CASSHGWGQEPSSYTF
TRBJ1-6 TRBD1 many TRBV20-1 TGCAGTGCTAGAGGGACAGGGGGACTTAATTCACCCCTCCACTTT CSARGTGGLNSPLHF
TRBJ2-1 . many TRBV6-1 TGTGCCAGCACATCTAGAGAGGGATCTTATGAGCAGTTCTTC CASTSREGSYEQFF
TRBJ2-1 . few TRBV20-1 TGCAGTGCAGATCCCTTCCAGCGGGACAACAATGAGCAGTTCTTC CSADPFQRDNNEQFF
TRBJ2-7 . . TRBV4-3 TGCGCCAGCAGCACTGGGATAGGAACCTACGAGCAGTACTTC CASSTGIGTYEQYF
TRBJ1-6 . . TRBV5-1 TGCGCCAGCAGCTTTAGGGCCAATAATTCACCCCTCCACTTT CASSFRANNSPLHF
TRBJ2-7 . . TRBV28 TGTGCCAGTGAGCCCCAGGGTGGCTACGAGCAGTACTTC CASEPQGGYEQYF
TRBJ1-6 TRBD1 . TRBV12-3/TRBV12-4 TGTGCCAGCAGGAACCACCACAGGGGCGAAAATTCACCCCTCCACTTT CASRNHHRGENSPLHF
TRBJ2-1 TRBD2 many TRBV4-2 TGTGCCAGCAGCCCTCGGGGAGGGGTCAGCTCCTACAATGAGCAGTTCTTC CASSPRGGVSSYNEQFF